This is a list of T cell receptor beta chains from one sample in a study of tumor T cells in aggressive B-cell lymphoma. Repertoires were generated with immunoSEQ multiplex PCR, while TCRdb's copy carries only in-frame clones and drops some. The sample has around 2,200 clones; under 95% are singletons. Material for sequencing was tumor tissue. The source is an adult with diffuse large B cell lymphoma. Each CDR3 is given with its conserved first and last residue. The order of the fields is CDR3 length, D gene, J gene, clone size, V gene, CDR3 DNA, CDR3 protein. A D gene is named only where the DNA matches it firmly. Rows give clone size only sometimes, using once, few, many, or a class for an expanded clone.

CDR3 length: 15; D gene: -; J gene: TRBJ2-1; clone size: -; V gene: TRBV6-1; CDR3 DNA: TGTGCCAGCAGAATAACTCCCCTCTCCTACAATGAGCAGTTCTTC; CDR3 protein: CASRITPLSYNEQFF
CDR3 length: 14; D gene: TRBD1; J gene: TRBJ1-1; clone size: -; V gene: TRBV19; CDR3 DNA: TGTGCCAGTAGTAGACAGGGGATGGACACTGAAGCTTTCTTT; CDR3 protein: CASSRQGMDTEAFF
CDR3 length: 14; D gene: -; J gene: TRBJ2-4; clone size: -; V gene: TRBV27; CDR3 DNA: TGTGCCAGCAGTTTTGGGGGGAGAGGGGACATTCAGTACTTC; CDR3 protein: CASSFGGRGDIQYF
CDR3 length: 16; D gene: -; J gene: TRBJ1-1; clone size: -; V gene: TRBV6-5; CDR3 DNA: TGTGCCAGCAGTTACTCCGACCCCCGTCAGGGCACTGAAGCTTTCTTT; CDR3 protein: CASSYSDPRQGTEAFF
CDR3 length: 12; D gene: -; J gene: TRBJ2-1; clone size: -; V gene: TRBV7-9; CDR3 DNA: TGTGCCAGCAGCTTAGATAACAATGAGCAGTTCTTC; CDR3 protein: CASSLDNNEQFF
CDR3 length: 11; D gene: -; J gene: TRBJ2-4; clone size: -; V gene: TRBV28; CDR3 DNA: TGTGCCAGCAGACGAGGTTTGACTCAGTACTTC; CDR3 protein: CASRRGLTQYF
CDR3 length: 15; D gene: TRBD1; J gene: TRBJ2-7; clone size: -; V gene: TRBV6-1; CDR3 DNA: TGTGCCACCATACCGGGACAGGGGACAATCTGGGGGCAGTACTTC; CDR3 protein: CATIPGQGTIWGQYF
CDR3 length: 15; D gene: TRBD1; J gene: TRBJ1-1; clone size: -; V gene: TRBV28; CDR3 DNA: TGTGCCAGCAGTTTCCAGGGGGAGGTGAACACTGAAGCTTTCTTT; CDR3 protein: CASSFQGEVNTEAFF
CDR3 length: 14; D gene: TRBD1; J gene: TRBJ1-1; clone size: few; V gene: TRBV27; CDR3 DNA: TGTGCCAGCACCCCAGACAGGGACGCCCCGGAAGCTTTCTTT; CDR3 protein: CASTPDRDAPEAFF
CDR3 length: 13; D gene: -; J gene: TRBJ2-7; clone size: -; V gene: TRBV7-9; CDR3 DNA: TGTGCCAGCAGCTTAGCGGCTGTCCCCGAGCAGTACTTC; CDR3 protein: CASSLAAVPEQYF
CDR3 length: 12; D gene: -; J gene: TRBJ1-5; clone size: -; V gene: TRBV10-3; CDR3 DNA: TGTGCCATCGGGGGCAGCAATCAGCCCCAGCATTTT; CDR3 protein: CAIGGSNQPQHF
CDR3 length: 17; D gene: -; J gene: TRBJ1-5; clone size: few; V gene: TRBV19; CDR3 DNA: TGTGCCAGTAGTATTACGGGTGGTCGGACAGTGAATCAGCCCCAGCATTTT; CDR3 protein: CASSITGGRTVNQPQHF
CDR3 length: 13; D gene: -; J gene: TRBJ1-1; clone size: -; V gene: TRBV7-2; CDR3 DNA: TGTGCCAGCAGCTGGAGCGCGAACACTGAAGCTTTCTTT; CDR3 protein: CASSWSANTEAFF
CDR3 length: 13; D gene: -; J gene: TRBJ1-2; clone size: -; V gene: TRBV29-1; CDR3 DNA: TGCAGCGTTGTCCCCACAGGGAATGAAGGCTACACCTTC; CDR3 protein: CSVVPTGNEGYTF
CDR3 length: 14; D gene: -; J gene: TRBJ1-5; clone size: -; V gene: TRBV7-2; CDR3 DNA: TGTGCCAGCAGCGGTCCGGGGGGCATTCAGCCCCAGCATTTT; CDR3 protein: CASSGPGGIQPQHF
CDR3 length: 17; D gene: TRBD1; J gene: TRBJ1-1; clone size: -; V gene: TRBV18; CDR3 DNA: TGTGCCAGCTCGCCGGGTGCAGGGGGCGGCGGTGATACTGAAGCTTTCTTT; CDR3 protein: CASSPGAGGGGDTEAFF
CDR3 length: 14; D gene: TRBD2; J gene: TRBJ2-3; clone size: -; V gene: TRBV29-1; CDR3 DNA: TGCAGCGTTGAGGGGGGGGAGGATACAGATACGCAGTATTTT; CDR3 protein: CSVEGGEDTDTQYF
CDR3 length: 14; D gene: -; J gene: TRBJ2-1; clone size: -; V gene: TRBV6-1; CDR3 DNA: TGTGCCAGTGTGACAGTGCTTAGGTTCAATGAGCAGTTCTTC; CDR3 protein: CASVTVLRFNEQFF
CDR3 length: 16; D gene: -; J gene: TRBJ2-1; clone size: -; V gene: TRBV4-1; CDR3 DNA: TGCGCCAGCAGCCAAGAAGCCCGACCGAGGGTCTATGAGCAGTTCTTC; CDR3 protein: CASSQEARPRVYEQFF
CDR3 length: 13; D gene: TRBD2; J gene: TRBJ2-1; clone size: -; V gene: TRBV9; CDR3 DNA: TGTGCCAGCAGCATGGGACTATACAATGAGCAGTTCTTC; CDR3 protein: CASSMGLYNEQFF
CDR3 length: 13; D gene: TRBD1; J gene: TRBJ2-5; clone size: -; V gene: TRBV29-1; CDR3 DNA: TGCAGCGCACAGGGGAGTGTGGTAGAGACCCAGTACTTC; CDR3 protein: CSAQGSVVETQYF
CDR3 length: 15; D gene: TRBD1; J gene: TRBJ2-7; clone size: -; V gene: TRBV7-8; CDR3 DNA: TGTGCCAGCACCCGGATGACAGGGGGAACTTACGAGCAGTACTTC; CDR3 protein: CASTRMTGGTYEQYF
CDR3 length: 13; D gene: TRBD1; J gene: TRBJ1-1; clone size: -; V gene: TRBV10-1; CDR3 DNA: TGCGCCAGCAGGGGACAGTCGAACACTGAAGCTTTCTTT; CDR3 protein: CASRGQSNTEAFF
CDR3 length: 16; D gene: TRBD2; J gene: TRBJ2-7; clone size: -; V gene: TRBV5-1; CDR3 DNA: TGCGCCAGCAGCCCCACCCGACTAGCGGGCGGGCCCGGGCAGTACTTC; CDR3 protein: CASSPTRLAGGPGQYF
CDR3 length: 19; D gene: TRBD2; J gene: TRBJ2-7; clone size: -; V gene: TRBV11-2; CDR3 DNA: TGTGCCAGCAGCTTAGGCCCCATGACTAGCGGGAGAATAATATACGAGCAGTACTTC; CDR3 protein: CASSLGPMTSGRIIYEQYF
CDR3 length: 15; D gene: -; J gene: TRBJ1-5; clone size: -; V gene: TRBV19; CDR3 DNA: TGTGCCAGTAGGAAACAGGCGGGGGGACGTCAGCCCCAGCATTTT; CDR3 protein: CASRKQAGGRQPQHF
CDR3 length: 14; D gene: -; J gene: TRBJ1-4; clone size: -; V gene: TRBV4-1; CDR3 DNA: TGCGCCAGCAGCCAACTGACAGATAATGAAAAACTGTTTTTT; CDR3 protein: CASSQLTDNEKLFF
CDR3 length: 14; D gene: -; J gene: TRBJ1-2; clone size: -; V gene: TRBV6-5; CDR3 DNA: TGTGCCAGCAGTTACACCGGGTCTAACTATGGCTACACCTTC; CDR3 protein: CASSYTGSNYGYTF